This section outlines one T cell receptor beta chain sequence together with its context. What this receptor recognizes is not known. Base quality data are lacking; no much larger clone is found one base away. The record originates from a study of CD8 T cells in Susac syndrome (dated by TCRdb to about 2019). With respect to the entire study: Among the sequenced Susac syndrome patients, six had clinically active disease and fewer than ten were in clinical remission. Susac syndrome patients were therapy-naive, on corticosteroids (some also receiving IVIg), or on IVIg alone at blood withdrawal. The study used repertoire sequencing to test whether antigen drove CD8+ T cell activation and differentiation in Susac syndrome. What the work shows at the level of the full study, not this receptor alone: In the CD4+ T cell repertoire of Susac syndrome patients, clonal expansion was not detected. The TCR sequencing and HLA analysis was acknowledged to have included a relatively small number of individuals.

Sequences KGHSH (CDR1) and LQKENI (CDR2) are obtained from the germline V gene. V drops 3 bases and J drops 2 bases, leaving 20 bases in between. The CDR3 measures 17 amino acids from cysteine to phenylalanine. Only the CDR3 region is kept as DNA, spanning 51 bases read in frame from base 1. High-throughput TCR beta sequencing profiled peripheral blood CD8+ and CD4+ T cells from healthy donors, Susac syndrome patients and multiple sclerosis patients. The Susac syndrome patients fulfilled recently defined diagnostic criteria for either definite or probable disease. CD8+ TEMRA cells were enriched by FACS, while bulk CD8+ and CD4+ T cells were purified by magnetic negative isolation. Blood was drawn into EDTA tubes, processed within 24 hours, and PBMCs were isolated by density gradient centrifugation. PBMCs intended for TCR sequencing were cryopreserved in liquid nitrogen and thawed later in a water bath at 37 degrees C. The sorted or isolated CD4+, CD8+ and CD8+ TEMRA cells had a purity of 90% or higher.

RNA was extracted with the RNeasy kit and 0.5 to 1 ug was reverse transcribed using random hexamers. TCR beta CDR3 regions were amplified with the immunoSEQ multiplex PCR assay covering 54 Vbeta and 13 Jbeta segments. Bias from PCR amplification was corrected by using a synthetic template baseline for primer optimization and for computational correction. The paper's data handling went like this. Reads were annotated to V, D and J genes per IMGT and analyzed with immunoSEQ Analyzer, keeping only productive sequences. Clonality was computed as one minus Shannon entropy normalized by log2 of the number of productive unique sequences. For each patient and control, public and private clones were evaluated within the 100 most prevalent clones. Clones were defined as Susac-specific if absent from the healthy and MS cohorts, from around 1,100 published viral clones and from other ImmuneACCESS disease sequences. The public sequencing data were trimmed at Q25 with fastp and processed into clonotypes with MiXCR by TCRdb, which kept only in-frame beta chains. Rows with one shared CDR3 protein collapse into an entry with the most common genes and DNA. It is TCRdb's table, rather than the study itself, that gives the V and J calls and clone size. This sample has 74,000 or so distinct CDR3 sequences in its table, and approximately 94% of those were observed once. Of the sample, 0.4% to 0.55% falls within the top ten clones.

Recombination joined TRBV18 with TRBJ2-7; 6 matching bases give a weak D call of TRBD1. This TCR was sampled from a human donor with Susac syndrome. The source material was CD4+ T cells from PBMCs. The DNA is as follows: TGTGCCAGCTCACCTTCCTTACTATCGGACAGAGCCTACGAGCAGTACTTC. Its amino acids are CASSPSLLSDRAYEQYF.